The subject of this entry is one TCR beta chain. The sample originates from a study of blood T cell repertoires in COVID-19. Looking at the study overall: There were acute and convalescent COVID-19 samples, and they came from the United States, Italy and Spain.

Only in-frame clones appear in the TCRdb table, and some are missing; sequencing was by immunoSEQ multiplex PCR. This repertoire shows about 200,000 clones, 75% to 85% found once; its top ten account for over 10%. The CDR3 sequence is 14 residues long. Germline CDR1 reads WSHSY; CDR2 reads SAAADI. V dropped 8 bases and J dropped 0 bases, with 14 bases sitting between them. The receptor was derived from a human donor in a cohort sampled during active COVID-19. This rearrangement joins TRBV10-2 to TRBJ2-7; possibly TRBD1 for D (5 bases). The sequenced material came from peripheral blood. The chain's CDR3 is CASSRFDSSYEQYF. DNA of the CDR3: TGCGCCAGCTCGAGATTCGACAGCTCCTACGAGCAGTACTTC.